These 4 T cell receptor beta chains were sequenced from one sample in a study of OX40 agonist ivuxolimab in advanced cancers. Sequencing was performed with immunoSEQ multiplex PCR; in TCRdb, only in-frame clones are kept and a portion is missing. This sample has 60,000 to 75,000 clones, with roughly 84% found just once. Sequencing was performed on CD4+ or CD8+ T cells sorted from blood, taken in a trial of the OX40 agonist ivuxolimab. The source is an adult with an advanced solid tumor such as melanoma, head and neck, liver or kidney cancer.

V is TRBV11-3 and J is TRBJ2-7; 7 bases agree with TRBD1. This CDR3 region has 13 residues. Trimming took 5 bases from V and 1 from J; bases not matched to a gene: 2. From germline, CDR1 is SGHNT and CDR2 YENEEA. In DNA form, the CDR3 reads TGTGCCAGCAGCCAGGGACAGTCCTACGAGCAGTACTTC. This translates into CASSQGQSYEQYF.

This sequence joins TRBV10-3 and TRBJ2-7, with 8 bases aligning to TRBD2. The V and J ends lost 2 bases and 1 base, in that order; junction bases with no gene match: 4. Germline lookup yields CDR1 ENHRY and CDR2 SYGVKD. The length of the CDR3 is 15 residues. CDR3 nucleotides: TGTGCCATCAGTGAGAAGGGCGGGGGGTCCTACGAGCAGTACTTC. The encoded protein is CAISEKGGGSYEQYF.

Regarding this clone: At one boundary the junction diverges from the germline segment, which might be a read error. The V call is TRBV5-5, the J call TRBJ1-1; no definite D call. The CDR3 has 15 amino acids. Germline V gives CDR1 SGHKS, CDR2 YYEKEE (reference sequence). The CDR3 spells CASSQVVSKADEAFF. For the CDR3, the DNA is TGCGCCAGCAGCCAAGTCGTCAGCAAAGCAGATGAAGCTTTCTTT.

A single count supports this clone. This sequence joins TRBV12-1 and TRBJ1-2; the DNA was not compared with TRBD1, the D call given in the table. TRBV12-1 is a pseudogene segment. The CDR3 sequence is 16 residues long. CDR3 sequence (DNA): TGTGCCAGCAGCTCCTTTCCACAGGGGGCAGACTATGGCTACACCTTC. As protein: CASSSFPQGADYGYTF.